Listed below are T cell receptor beta chains from one sample, sequenced in a study of blood T cells in healthy people across ages. Each CDR3 protein is one row after TCRdb ran MiXCR on the 5' RACE reads. The sample shows some 760,000 distinct CDR3 sequences, around 25% of them seen only once. The data were also submitted as part of a second study, on T cells of mothers and their children.

The sequenced sample was blood. These receptors originate from a boy younger than 18 in good health. Both conserved end residues are part of each CDR3. The D gene is left open where the match is weak. Clone size, where shown, is once, few, many, or a class for clones that have expanded.

>.|TRBJ1-2|TRBV5-6|.
TGTGCCAGCAGCTTGGCCCGAGGGGGAGAATATGGCTACACCTTC
CASSLARGGEYGYTF
>.|TRBJ2-6|TRBV6-6|.
TGTGCCAGCAGTTACCCCCAGGGGTCTGGGGCCAACGTCCTGACTTTC
CASSYPQGSGANVLTF
>.|TRBJ2-7|TRBV15|.
TGTGCCACCAGCAGAGGGCTAGAGAGCTACGAGCAGTACTTC
CATSRGLESYEQYF
>few|TRBJ2-5|TRBV10-3|.
TGTGCCATCAGTGCGACCCAAGAGACCCAGTACTTC
CAISATQETQYF
>few|TRBJ1-2|TRBV10-3|TRBD1
TGTGCCATCAGTTCCACCGGAGGACAGGAACCCACCTTC
CAISSTGGQEPTF
>once|TRBJ1-4|TRBV12-3/TRBV12-4|TRBD1
TGTGCCAGCAGGGCAGCCGGGACAGGACAGTTGAGAAAAGGAAAACTGTTTTTT
CASRAAGTGQLRKGKLFF
>few|TRBJ2-2|TRBV4-3|.
TGCGCCAGCAGCCAAGAGATCGGACGGCCCAGGAGCACCGGGGAGCTGTTTTTT
CASSQEIGRPRSTGELFF
>few|TRBJ1-3|TRBV9|.
TGTGCCAGCAGCGTAGAACCGGGAAACACCATATATTTT
CASSVEPGNTIYF
>few|TRBJ2-1|TRBV12-3/TRBV12-4|.
TGTGCCAGCAGCCCGATCGTCGGGAGTGCCTACAATGAGCAGTTCTTC
CASSPIVGSAYNEQFF
>few|TRBJ1-5|TRBV28|TRBD1
TGTGCCAGCTTCGACAGGGGCGAACAGCCCCAGCATTTT
CASFDRGEQPQHF
>few|TRBJ1-4|TRBV6-6|TRBD1
TGTGCCAGCAGTACCGACAGGGATGGTAATGAAAAACTGTTTTTT
CASSTDRDGNEKLFF
>few|TRBJ1-2|TRBV29-1|TRBD1
TGCAGCGACAGACAGGGGTATGGCTACACCTTC
CSDRQGYGYTF
>few|TRBJ2-2|TRBV6-5|TRBD2
TGTGCCAGCACCCTCGGGACTAAAAACACCGGGGAGCTGTTTTTT
CASTLGTKNTGELFF
>few|TRBJ2-7|TRBV6-1|.
TGTGCCAGCAGTGAAGCGCAAGGGACATCCTACGAGCAGTACTTC
CASSEAQGTSYEQYF
>.|TRBJ1-1|TRBV29-1|.
TGCAGCGCTAGGGAGGGGATGAACACTGAAGCTTTCTTT
CSAREGMNTEAFF
>.|TRBJ2-7|TRBV29-1|.
TGCAGCGTTGCTCAGGGGAACTACGAGCAGTACTTC
CSVAQGNYEQYF
>.|TRBJ2-7|TRBV4-3|TRBD1
TGCGCCAGCAGCCAAGCCCTGCAGGGGGCCTACGAGCAGTACTTC
CASSQALQGAYEQYF
>few|TRBJ2-7|TRBV6-1|.
TGTGCCAGCAGTGACCGACCCTCTCTCAGGTTTGCGAAGATCTCATACGAGCAGTACTTC
CASSDRPSLRFAKISYEQYF
>.|TRBJ2-7|TRBV7-2|TRBD2
TGTGCCAGCAGCTCCGCCGCGGGGGGAGGGTACGAGCAGTACTTC
CASSSAAGGGYEQYF
>.|TRBJ2-5|TRBV20-1|.
TGCAGTGCTAGAGTTAGCGGCATCTTCGAGACCCAGTACTTC
CSARVSGIFETQYF
>few|TRBJ2-6|TRBV7-2|.
TGTGCCAGCAGCTTACCCGCCGGGGCCAACGTCCTGACTTTC
CASSLPAGANVLTF
>few|TRBJ2-1|TRBV28|TRBD2
TGTGCCAGCAGTTCCCAGACTAGCGACCCCTACAATGAGCAGTTCTTC
CASSSQTSDPYNEQFF
>few|TRBJ2-5|TRBV2|TRBD2
TGTGCCAGCAAACCCGCGGGAGGTGAGACCCAGTACTTC
CASKPAGGETQYF
>few|TRBJ2-1|TRBV7-3|.
TGTGCCAGCAGCCCGGCGGCTTCCTCCTACAATGAGCAGTTCTTC
CASSPAASSYNEQFF
>.|TRBJ2-5|TRBV6-6|.
TGTGCCAGCAGCCGCACCCCTAAGGGCGAGACCCAGTACTTC
CASSRTPKGETQYF
>many|TRBJ2-7|TRBV5-1|.
TGCGCCAGCAGCTTGGGCTCCTACTACTACGAGCAGTACTTC
CASSLGSYYYEQYF
>few|TRBJ2-5|TRBV5-5|.
TGTGCCAGCAGGACAGCGAACCAAGAGACCCAGTACTTC
CASRTANQETQYF
>.|TRBJ1-2|TRBV7-2|TRBD1
TGTGCCAGCAGCCTGCAGGGGGTTGGCTACACCTTC
CASSLQGVGYTF
>.|TRBJ2-7|TRBV7-6|TRBD2
TGTGCCAGCAGCTTAGAACTAGCGGGACCCGAGCAGTACTTC
CASSLELAGPEQYF
>many|TRBJ2-4|TRBV10-3|.
TGTGCCATCAGTGACAGAGGGTCTGGAAACATTCAGTACTTC
CAISDRGSGNIQYF
>few|TRBJ2-7|TRBV20-1|TRBD1
TGCAGTGCTTCCGACAGGGTCGAGCAGTACTTC
CSASDRVEQYF
>.|TRBJ2-7|TRBV7-2|.
TGTGCCAGCAGCCCCGGTTTGTCCGGGGGAGAGCAGTACTTC
CASSPGLSGGEQYF
>few|TRBJ1-2|TRBV27|.
TGTGCCAGCCGGCCGAAGGCGAGTAACTATGGCTACACCTTC
CASRPKASNYGYTF
>.|TRBJ1-4|TRBV4-2|.
TGTGCCAGCAACCAGGCCATTGCAACTAATGAAAAACTGTTTTTT
CASNQAIATNEKLFF
>.|TRBJ1-1|TRBV20-1|.
TGCAGTGCCCAAAGGCCCCCAGGGAACACTGAAGCTTTCTTT
CSAQRPPGNTEAFF
>.|TRBJ2-1|TRBV18|.
TGTGCCAGCTCACCCAGGTTTTCCCCCTACAATGAGCAGTTCTTC
CASSPRFSPYNEQFF
>.|TRBJ2-7|TRBV12-3/TRBV12-4|.
TGTGCCAGCACTCCCGAAGGGGGGGATTTCTACGAGCAGTACTTC
CASTPEGGDFYEQYF
>few|TRBJ2-5|TRBV29-1|.
TGCAGCGTTAGTTTTGCTTGGGTAAAGACCCAGTACTTC
CSVSFAWVKTQYF
>.|TRBJ2-5|TRBV29-1|TRBD1
TGCAGCGTCCTGAGGGACAGGCCCCCTGGGGCCCAGTACTTC
CSVLRDRPPGAQYF
>many|TRBJ2-5|TRBV4-3|.
TGCGCCAGCAGCCAAGATACGACCGGACAAGAGACCCAGTACTTC
CASSQDTTGQETQYF
>few|TRBJ2-5|TRBV29-1|TRBD1
TGCAGCGTTACCAACTCGGGACAGCGCCAAGAGACCCAGTACTTC
CSVTNSGQRQETQYF
>.|TRBJ1-2|TRBV13|.
TGTGCCAGCAGCTTAGGCCAGGGCTACACCTTC
CASSLGQGYTF
>many|TRBJ2-5|TRBV15|.
TGTGCCACCAGCAGAGACGGGGGGCTCGCAGAGACCCAGTACTTC
CATSRDGGLAETQYF
>.|TRBJ2-4|TRBV5-1|TRBD2
TGCGCCAGCAGCGGGGGGGGGACCCAAAACATTCAGTACTTC
CASSGGGTQNIQYF
>few|TRBJ2-1|TRBV11-1|TRBD2
TGTGCCAGCAGCATTCCGGGACTAGCGGATCATGAGCAGTTCTTC
CASSIPGLADHEQFF
>many|TRBJ2-7|TRBV6-5|TRBD1
TGTGCCAGCAGCTCGGGACAGCCCTACGAGCAGTACTTC
CASSSGQPYEQYF
>few|TRBJ2-4|TRBV3-1|.
TGTGCCAGCAGACAACGACGAAAGGTAGCCAAAAACATTCAGTACTTC
CASRQRRKVAKNIQYF
>few|TRBJ2-4|TRBV11-2|.
TGTGCCAGCAGCTTGGGACCTCAAAACATTCAGTACTTC
CASSLGPQNIQYF